These 10 T cell receptor beta chains share one sample of origin, sequenced in a study of cytomegalovirus exposure and HLA in healthy donors. The data were produced by immunoSEQ multiplex PCR, yet TCRdb's version contains in-frame clones alone and is incomplete. The sample records 260,000 or so clones, around 87% being singletons. The sample comprised PBMCs. The receptors derive from a young woman in good health and CMV-seronegative.

A few counts support this clone. The chain carries TRBV7-2 and TRBJ1-5; weak D call: TRBD1 (5 bases). The V gene's germline CDR1 is SGHTA and CDR2 FQGNSA. Between the trimmed V and J ends, which lost 5 bases and 6 bases, there was a span of 14 bases. The CDR3 sequence is 14 residues long. CDR3 in amino acids: CASSGGGYGQPQHF. CDR3 nucleotides: TGTGCCAGCAGCGGGGGGGGTTACGGTCAGCCCCAGCATTTT.

Points on this clone: Other DNA sequences in the sample encode the same CDR3. J is TRBJ2-7 and V is TRBV5-6; 8 nucleotides agree with TRBD1. The CDR3 has 13 amino acids. CDR1 and CDR2 from the germline V gene are SGHDT and YYEEEE. The V and J ends lost 6 bases and 1 base, in that order; junction bases with no gene match: 3. The CDR3 is CASTRDRSYEQYF. CDR3 coding DNA: TGTGCCAGCACCAGGGACAGGTCCTACGAGCAGTACTTC.

The V gene is TRBV7-7, the J gene TRBJ2-5, with D unresolved. The CDR3 has 13 amino acids. The V end lost 5 bases, the J end lost 5 bases, and 12 bases lay between the germline ends. The germline V gene has CDR1 SSHAT and CDR2 FNYEAQ (reference sequence). In nucleotides, the CDR3 is TGTGCCAGCAGCGTCAAGATTCAGGAGACCCAGTACTTC. This gives the protein CASSVKIQETQYF. The full variable domain, with the rest looked up from reference TRBV7-7 and TRBJ2-5, is GAGVSQSPRYKVTKRGQDVTLRCDPISSHATLYWYQQALGQGPEFLTYFNYEAQPDKSGLPSDRFSAERPEGSISTLTIQRTEQRDSAMYRCASSVKIQETQYFGPGTRLLVL.

V gene TRBV7-7 combines with J gene TRBJ2-5; 12 bases are shared with TRBD1. There are 14 residues in the CDR3. The germline CDR1 and CDR2 sequences are SSHAT and FNYEAQ (reference sequence). V was clipped by 5 bases and J by 5 bases; unmatched bases: 3. CDR3 in DNA: TGTGCCAGCAGCGTGGGACAGGGGGCCGAGACCCAGTACTTC. This codes for CASSVGQGAETQYF.

J is TRBJ1-6 and V is TRBV6-6; TRBD1 matches 7 bases. Looked up from germline, CDR1 is MNHNY and CDR2 is SVGAGI (reference sequence). This CDR3 contains 13 residues. Trimming cost V 7 bases and J 10 bases; bases outside gene matches: 7. CDR3 nucleotide sequence: TGTGCCAGCATTCCCGACAGGGTCTCACCCCTCCACTTT. Residues: CASIPDRVSPLHF.

The CDR3 bases are TGCGCCAGCAGCGGAAGACTAGCAGGCTCCTACAATGAGCAGTTCTTC. Translated: CASSGRLAGSYNEQFF. The chain uses TRBV5-1 and TRBJ2-1; TRBD2 agrees at 7 bases. CDR3 length equals 16 residues. J gave up 0 bases and V 4 bases, and 7 bases lay outside the gene matches. CDR1 and CDR2 from the germline V gene are SGHRS and YFSETQ.

V and J are TRBV6-4 and TRBJ2-7, with 7 bases identical to TRBD1. The trim removed 5 bases at V and 2 bases at J, leaving 15 bases unmatched. Germline CDR1 and CDR2: MRHNA and SNTAGT. This CDR3 is built from 17 residues. The chain's CDR3 is CASSPDRARPFAYEQYF. The DNA for the CDR3 is TGTGCCAGCAGTCCCGACAGGGCCCGACCGTTCGCCTACGAGCAGTACTTC.

J is TRBJ2-5 and V is TRBV7-2; 9 bases map to TRBD2. J was trimmed by 5 bases and V by 5 bases; bases with no gene match: 12. CDR1 is SGHTA, CDR2 FQGNSA, per germline. The CDR3 sequence is 16 residues long. CDR3 region: CASSQGGSGSRETQYF. In nucleotides, the CDR3 is TGTGCCAGCAGCCAAGGGGGTAGCGGGAGTAGGGAGACCCAGTACTTC. The full variable domain, completed using reference TRBV7-2 and TRBJ2-5, is GAGVSQSPSNKVTEKGKDVELRCDPISGHTALYWYRQSLGQGLEFLIYFQGNSAPDKSGLPSDRFSAERTGGSVSTLTIQRTQQEDSAVYLCASSQGGSGSRETQYFGPGTRLLVL.

This chain links TRBV27 with TRBJ1-2, with 8 bases that match TRBD1. J lost 3 bases, V lost 4 bases, and 7 bases had no gene match. The CDR3 spans 15 residues. The germline V gene has CDR1 MNHEY and CDR2 SMNVEV (reference sequence). The CDR3 nucleotides are TGTGCCAGCAGTTCCTTCAGGGGGCAAGACTATGGCTACACCTTC. Translated: CASSSFRGQDYGYTF.

The CDR3 DNA sequence: TGTGCCAGCAGCTCGTCCGTAGACAGCCCTTATACGCAGTATTTT. The encoded protein is CASSSSVDSPYTQYF. The gene calls are TRBV6-1 and TRBJ2-3, with D maybe TRBD1 (5 bases). The V gene lost 6 bases and the J gene lost 7 bases, with 20 bases spanning the gap. CDR1 and CDR2 from the germline V gene are MNHNS and SASEGT. CDR3 length: 15 amino acids.